This paragraph reports one T cell receptor beta chain. The antigen is unknown. The study separated CD4+ cells into CD45RA+ naive and CD45RA-negative memory subsets. The data were taken from a study of shared clonotypes between healthy human individuals. The data were produced by immunoSEQ multiplex PCR, yet TCRdb's version contains in-frame clones alone and is incomplete. Counted here are 2 million to 2.5 million clones, 85% to 95% occurring once; the ten biggest clones make up 0.3% to 0.4%. After removal of 1 base from V and 8 bases from J, the junction contained 7 bases not matched to a gene. Germline CDR1 and CDR2: SGHNT and YENEEA. CDR3 length: 15 amino acids. Findings and limits, study-wide: For naive CD4 cells, roughly 5% of clonotypes were shared across a handful of donors. Few donors limited the genetic and exposure-history diversity represented. In contrast to clonotypes shared by all four donors, non-shared clonotypes had lower generation probabilities.

The source of this sequence is a man aged 18 to 30 in good health. Some clones in this sample may be carry-over from other donors' samples. Source material: naive CD4+ T cells from PBMCs. As for subset: CD45RA+ positively selected. The chain is built from TRBV11-3 and TRBJ2-1; 8 bases are shared with TRBD2. Written as DNA, the CDR3 is TGTGCCAGCAGCTTAGGTCTAGCGGGTAATGATGAGCAGTTCTTC. It codes for CASSLGLAGNDEQFF.